The clone carrying this T cell receptor (beta chain) was detected a few times. Its matching antigen is unknown. The V segment lost 4 bases and the J segment 5 bases; nucleotides outside the gene matches: 2. The CDR3 runs to 15 residues. CDR1 and CDR2 (germline): SNHLY, FYNNEI. TCRdb's copy holds only in-frame clones and misses some; the assay was immunoSEQ multiplex PCR. The sample has about 43,000 clones, around 79% seen once. The data were obtained in a study of CD4 T cells in relation to SARS-CoV-2 and coronaviruses. About the study: After less than eleven days of antigen culture, PBMC TCR beta CDR3s were sequenced. Crossreactive spike epitopes shared across donors were mapped to their HLA restriction.

General study results and limits: Crossreactive clones expanded significantly less to SARS-CoV-2 than monoreactive clones. No donor gave both pre-pandemic and post-infection samples.

The sequencing sample was made of naive CD4+ T cells from PBMCs, cultured in vitro. Subset: naive CD4+ T cells isolated by negative enrichment. This sequence joins TRBV2 and TRBJ2-2; TRBD2 matches at 12 bases. This TCR was recovered from an adult with COVID-19. The CDR3 nucleotides read TGTGCCAGCAGTGTAGGACTAGCGGGAACCGGGGAGCTGTTTTTT. Its translation is CASSVGLAGTGELFF.